The T cell receptor beta chain under discussion was sequenced for a study of blood T cell repertoires in COVID-19. This CDR3 spans 17 amino acids. Looked up from germline, CDR1 is SGHRS and CDR2 is YFSETQ. Trimming at V came to 1 base and at J to 4 bases, leaving 10 bases not matched to a gene. Using immunoSEQ multiplex PCR, the repertoire was profiled, and TCRdb retains in-frame clones only, with some absent. The sample consists of 350,000 to 400,000 clones, 65% to 90% of them appearing once. The chain has TRBV5-1 and TRBJ1-2; 10 bases match TRBD1. The receptor's source is an older woman with COVID-19, enrolled during active disease. The sample consisted of peripheral blood. As DNA, the CDR3 is TGCGCCAGCAGCTTGAACATTCCGGGACAGGGGAGCTATGGCTACACCTTC. It codes for CASSLNIPGQGSYGYTF.